This record concerns one T cell receptor beta chain sequence. Its antigen is not identified. These data are taken from a study of cytomegalovirus exposure and HLA in healthy donors. In the study overall: A previous analysis identified 100 million to 120 million unique TCR beta sequences derived from about 180 million T cells. Ancestry clustering placed about 80% of 350 to 500 genotyped donors in the Caucasian-associated cluster.

The study ran its PCR with 60 Vbeta and 13 Jbeta primers. The table came from immunoSEQ multiplex PCR; TCRdb's copy has only in-frame clones and leaves some out. Among roughly 170,000 clones listed, roughly 70% were seen once. Findings and limits, study-wide: TCR association rates varied by HLA locus in a later analysis, with DRB1 highest and HLA-C lowest.

Among the donors, all were healthy bone marrow donors. Material: PBMCs. This sequence originates from a girl between 10 and 17 years old in good health and CMV-seronegative.

CDR3 sequence (DNA): TGCGCCAGCAGCCCCCTAGCGGGGGCCTACAATGAGCAGTTCTTC. Translated, it gives CASSPLAGAYNEQFF. The chain employs TRBV4-1 and TRBJ2-1; 10 bases fit TRBD2. Germline CDR1 MGHRA, CDR2 YSYEKL. The junction had 2 bases not matched to a gene; V was cut back by 4 bases and J by 2 bases. The CDR3 consists of 15 residues.